These 17 T cell receptor beta chains share one sample of origin, sequenced in a study of T cells in Graves' hyperthyroidism and ophthalmopathy. Amplification of TCR beta CDR3 regions used RNA as the template. The HTBI set primed first-round TCR CDR3 RT-PCR. TCRdb processed the multiplex PCR reads anew with MiXCR; each CDR3 protein has one entry. The table includes about 640,000 distinct CDR3 sequences, around 20% detected once. Sequencing was carried out using blood. The receptors originated from a young man with Graves' ophthalmopathy.

The table lists this clonotype with many counts. The genes are TRBV5-1 and TRBJ2-1, with no clear D. The CDR3 spans 16 residues. Germline values: CDR1 SGHRS, CDR2 YFSETQ. V was trimmed by 0 bases and J by 0 bases, leaving 10 bases between them. The DNA for the CDR3 is TGCGCCAGCAGCTTGGTTGTCGGTCGCTCCTACAATGAGCAGTTCTTC. Amino acids: CASSLVVGRSYNEQFF.

The rearrangement joins TRBV4-1 to TRBJ2-5; D unclear. CDR1 and CDR2 (germline): MGHRA, YSYEKL. Trimming pared 1 base from V and 4 bases from J, leaving 7 bases between. CDR3 length equals 13 residues. The CDR3: CASSQAHLETQYF. CDR3 in DNA: TGCGCCAGCAGCCAAGCCCACTTAGAGACCCAGTACTTC.

J is TRBJ2-5 and V is TRBV6-1; D is perhaps TRBD2 (5 bases). V shed 4 bases and J shed 5 bases, with 11 bases lying between them. The CDR3 has 13 amino acids. The germline gives CDR1 MNHNS, CDR2 SASEGT. The CDR3 spells CASSGMSGETQYF. The DNA for the CDR3 is TGTGCCAGCAGTGGCATGTCGGGGGAGACCCAGTACTTC.

In this sample, this clonotype turned up once. The gene calls are TRBV12-3 or TRBV12-4 and TRBJ2-7; tentative D call: TRBD1 (6 bases). The closer fit of TRBJ2-1 to the DNA end suggests the J call may be wrong. The CDR3 has 14 residues. DNA for the CDR3: TGTGCCAGCAGCTTGGGGGCCAGCTCCTACGAGCAGTTCTTC. Its translation: CASSLGASSYEQFF.

Turning to this clonotype: Possible read error: a much larger clone is one base away. Likely a read error: the CDR3 ends without its conserved phenylalanine or tryptophan. This chain joins TRBV3-1 and TRBJ1-2; D unresolved. The CDR3 has 14 amino acids. Germline V gives CDR1 LGHDT, CDR2 YNNKEL (reference sequence). With 1 base removed from V and 0 bases from J, the gap between germline ends came to 6 bases. CDR3 nucleotides: TGTGCCAGCAGCCAAGGCGGGGCTAACTATGGCTACACCCTC. As protein: CASSQGGANYGYTL.

The chain links TRBV10-2 to TRBJ2-1, with TRBD2 matching over 8 bases. This CDR3 region has 17 residues. Trimming cost V 5 bases and J 5 bases; bases outside gene matches: 14. The germline V gene has CDR1 WSHSY and CDR2 SAAADI. The CDR3 DNA is TGCGCCAGCAGTTCCACCGCCGGGACTAGTGTCCACAATGAGCAGTTCTTC. Translating it yields CASSSTAGTSVHNEQFF.

This clonotype was picked up a small number of times. The chain couples TRBV12-3 or TRBV12-4 to TRBJ2-1; weak D call: TRBD1 (6 bases). V lost 5 bases and J lost 7, with 12 bases in between. The CDR3 extends over 13 amino acids. CDR3 in amino acids: CASSGDTWNEQFF. In DNA form, the CDR3 reads TGTGCCAGCAGTGGGGACACCTGGAATGAGCAGTTCTTC.

This clonotype was counted once. One end of the junction does not line up with germline, which may come from a read error. The V and J genes are TRBV27 and TRBJ2-7; D may be TRBD2 (5 bases). Germline CDR1 and CDR2: MNHEY and SMNVEV (reference sequence). This CDR3 is 16 amino acids long. The CDR3 loop reads CASSPTWERLTYEQHF. In DNA, the CDR3 is TGTGCCAGCAGTCCCACTTGGGAGCGGTTAACCTACGAGCAGCACTTC.

This chain's CDR3 is CASSGGLAGTYNEQFF. CDR3 in DNA: TGCGCCAGCAGCGGGGGACTAGCGGGGACCTACAATGAGCAGTTCTTC. This rearrangement joins TRBV5-1 to TRBJ2-1; 13 positions agree with TRBD2. The CDR3 is 16 residues long. The junction had 3 bases not matched to a gene; V was cut back by 4 bases and J by 2 bases. Per germline, CDR1 SGHRS and CDR2 YFSETQ.

This clonotype was seen a handful of times. The V and J genes are TRBV28 and TRBJ1-2; the D is unclear. Germline-derived CDR1 and CDR2 are MDHEN and SYDVKM. V was clipped by 3 bases and J by 8 bases, with 13 bases between them. This CDR3 has 13 amino acids. The CDR3 loop reads CASSLGTFPGYTF. CDR3 coding DNA: TGTGCCAGCAGTTTGGGTACCTTTCCGGGCTACACCTTC.

This clonotype has at least ten counts. The J gene is TRBJ2-3, the V gene TRBV30, with 8 nucleotides matching TRBD2. CDR3 length: 15 amino acids. V shed 2 bases, J shed 4 bases, and the junction held 8 bases outside the gene matches. CDR1 is GTSNPN and CDR2 is SVGIG in the germline V gene (reference sequence). The CDR3 region has the DNA TGTGCCTGGAGTTACTCCGGGACTAGGTCAGATACGCAGTATTTT. It yields the protein CAWSYSGTRSDTQYF.

This clonotype was observed a handful of times. This chain joins TRBV4-2 and TRBJ2-5; 7 nucleotides align to TRBD1. CDR3 length: 15 amino acids. After removal of 4 bases from V and 5 bases from J, the junction contained 10 bases not matched to a gene. The germline V gene has CDR1 LGHNA and CDR2 YNFKEQ. The chain's CDR3 is CASSRTGVGGETQYF. CDR3 in DNA: TGTGCCAGCAGCCGAACAGGGGTCGGTGGGGAGACCCAGTACTTC.

This chain uses TRBV6-2 or TRBV6-3 with TRBJ2-7; D may match TRBD1 or TRBD2 (5 bases each). CDR3 length: 14 amino acids. Per germline, CDR1 MNHEY and CDR2 SVGEGT. The V end was cut by 8 bases, the J end by 6 bases, with 20 bases between. The CDR3 here is CASGRDRPFVEQYF. The CDR3 DNA follows: TGTGCCAGCGGCCGGGACCGACCCTTCGTCGAGCAGTACTTC.

The chain couples TRBV29-1 to TRBJ2-1; 10 nucleotides match TRBD1. With V trimmed by 4 bases and J by 6 bases, 9 bases remained unmatched. The CDR3 contains 15 residues. The germline gives CDR1 SQVTM, CDR2 ANQGSEA. The CDR3 coding sequence is TGCAGCGTTGCAAATCTCGGGACAGGGGTCAATGAGCAGTTCTTC. Translated: CSVANLGTGVNEQFF.

The rearrangement uses TRBV13 and TRBJ2-6, with D unresolved. Trimming stripped 4 bases from V and 0 bases from J, with 13 bases between. From germline, CDR1 is PRHDT and CDR2 FYEKMQ (reference sequence). CDR3 length equals 17 residues. This CDR3 is CASSSRTGYSGANVLTF. The CDR3 DNA reads TGTGCCAGCAGCTCCAGGACCGGATACTCTGGGGCCAACGTCCTGACTTTC.

This clonotype was seen only a few times. The chain is built from TRBV4-1 and TRBJ2-1; tentatively, D is TRBD2 (5 bases). Germline CDR1 is MGHRA and CDR2 is YSYEKL. The CDR3 runs to 14 residues. With 3 bases removed from V and 3 bases from J, the gap between germline ends came to 9 bases. The CDR3 reads CASSHSAGYNEQFF. The CDR3 nucleotides are TGCGCCAGCAGCCACTCGGCGGGCTACAATGAGCAGTTCTTC.

This clonotype has only one observation. The chain joins TRBV12-3 or TRBV12-4 to TRBJ2-3; 7 nucleotides line up with TRBD2. Losses at the gene ends were 3 bases for V and 1 base for J; bases not matched to a gene: 10. The CDR3 covers 17 residues. Written as DNA, the CDR3 is TGTGCCAGCAGTTTGGCGGACCAGCGGGGCGGCACAGATACGCAGTATTTT. Translating it yields CASSLADQRGGTDTQYF.